One T cell receptor (beta chain) is described in this entry. The antigen remains undetermined. This sample stems from a study of cytomegalovirus exposure and HLA in healthy donors. For the study at large: Roughly 180 million T cells yielded approximately 110 million unique TCR beta sequences in earlier analysis.

CDR1 and CDR2 from the germline V gene are SGHDT and YYEEEE. V lost 4 bases and J lost 6, with 17 bases in between. The CDR3 extends over 15 amino acids. The primer mix had 60 Vbeta and 13 Jbeta primers. Measured with immunoSEQ multiplex PCR; TCRdb has only the in-frame clones, and not every one. The sample holds 150,000 to 200,000 clones, approximately 86% seen once. General study findings and limits: Under 20,000 TCR beta sequences were associated with HLA alleles at 0.05 false discovery rate in a later analysis. Roughly uniform depth of sequencing across donors was assumed in presence/absence analyses. Trimming of TCR beta V- and J-genes showed a link, identified in a later analysis, to a missense DCLRE1C variant.

This TCR derives from a woman younger than 30 in good health and CMV-seronegative. The chain links TRBV5-6 to TRBJ2-1; D gene ambiguous. The sample consisted of PBMCs. CDR3 coding DNA: TGTGCCAGCAGCCTCCAGTGGCCATCCAGCAATGAGCAGTTCTTC. Translating gives CASSLQWPSSNEQFF.